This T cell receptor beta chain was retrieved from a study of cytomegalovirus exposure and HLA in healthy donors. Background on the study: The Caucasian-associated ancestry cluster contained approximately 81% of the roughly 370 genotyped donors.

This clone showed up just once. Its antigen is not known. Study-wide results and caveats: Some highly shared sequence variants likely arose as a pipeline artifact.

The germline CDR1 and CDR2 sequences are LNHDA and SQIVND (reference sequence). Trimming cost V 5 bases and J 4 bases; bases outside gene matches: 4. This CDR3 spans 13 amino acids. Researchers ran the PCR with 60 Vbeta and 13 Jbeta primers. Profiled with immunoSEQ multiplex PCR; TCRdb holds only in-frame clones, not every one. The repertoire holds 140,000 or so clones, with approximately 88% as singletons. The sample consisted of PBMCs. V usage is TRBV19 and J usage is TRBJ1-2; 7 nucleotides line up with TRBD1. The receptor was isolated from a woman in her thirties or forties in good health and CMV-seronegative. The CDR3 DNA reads TGTGCCAGTAGTCAGGGACAGACCTATGGCTACACCTTC. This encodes CASSQGQTYGYTF.